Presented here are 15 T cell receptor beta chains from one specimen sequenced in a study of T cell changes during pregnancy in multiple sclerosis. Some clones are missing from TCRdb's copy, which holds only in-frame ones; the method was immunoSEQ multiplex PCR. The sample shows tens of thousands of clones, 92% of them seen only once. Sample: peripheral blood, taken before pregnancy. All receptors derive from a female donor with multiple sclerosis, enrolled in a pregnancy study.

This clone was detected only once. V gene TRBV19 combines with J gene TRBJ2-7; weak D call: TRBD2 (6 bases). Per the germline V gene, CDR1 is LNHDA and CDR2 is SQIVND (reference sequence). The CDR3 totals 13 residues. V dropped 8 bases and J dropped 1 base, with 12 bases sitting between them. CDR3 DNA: TGTGCCAGTGCGTGGGGGACTTCCTACGAGCAGTACTTC. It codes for CASAWGTSYEQYF.

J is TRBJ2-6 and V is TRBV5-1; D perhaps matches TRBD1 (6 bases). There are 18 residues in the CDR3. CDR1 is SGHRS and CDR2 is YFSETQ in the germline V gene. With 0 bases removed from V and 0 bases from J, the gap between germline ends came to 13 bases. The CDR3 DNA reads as TGCGCCAGCAGCTTGGTGGCAGGGGTGGGCTCTGGGGCCAACGTCCTGACTTTC. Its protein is CASSLVAGVGSGANVLTF.

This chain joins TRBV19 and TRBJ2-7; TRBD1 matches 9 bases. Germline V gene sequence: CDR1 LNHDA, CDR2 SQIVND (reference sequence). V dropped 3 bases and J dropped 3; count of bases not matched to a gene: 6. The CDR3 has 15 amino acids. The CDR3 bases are TGTGCCAGTAGTATGGGGACAGGGAGTAGCTACGAGCAGTACTTC. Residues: CASSMGTGSSYEQYF.

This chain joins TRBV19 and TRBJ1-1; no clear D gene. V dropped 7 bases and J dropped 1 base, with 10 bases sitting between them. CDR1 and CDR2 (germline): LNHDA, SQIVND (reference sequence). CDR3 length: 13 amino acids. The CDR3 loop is CASMNAGNTEAFF. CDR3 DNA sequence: TGTGCCAGTATGAACGCGGGGAACACTGAAGCTTTCTTT.

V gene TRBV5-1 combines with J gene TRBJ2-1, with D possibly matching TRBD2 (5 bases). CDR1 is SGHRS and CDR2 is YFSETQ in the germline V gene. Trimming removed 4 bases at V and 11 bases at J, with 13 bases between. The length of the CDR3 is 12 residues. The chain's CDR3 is CASSPGRGKQFF. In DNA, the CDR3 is TGCGCCAGCAGCCCAGGCCGGGGAAAGCAGTTCTTC.

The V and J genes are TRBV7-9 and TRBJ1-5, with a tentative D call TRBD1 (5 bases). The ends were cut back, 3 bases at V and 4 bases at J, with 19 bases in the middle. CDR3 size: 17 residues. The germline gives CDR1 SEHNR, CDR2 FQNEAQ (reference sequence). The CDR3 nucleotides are TGTGCCAGCAGCTTCGGGGTAGGGAGCGGGGGTAATCAGCCCCAGCATTTT. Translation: CASSFGVGSGGNQPQHF.

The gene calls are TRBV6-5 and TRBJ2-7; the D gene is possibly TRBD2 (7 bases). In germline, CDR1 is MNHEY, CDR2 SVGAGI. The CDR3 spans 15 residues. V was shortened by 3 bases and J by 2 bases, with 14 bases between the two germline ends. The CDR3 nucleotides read TGTGCCAGCAGTTATGGGGGGGGCACCCCCTACGAGCAGTACTTC. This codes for CASSYGGGTPYEQYF.

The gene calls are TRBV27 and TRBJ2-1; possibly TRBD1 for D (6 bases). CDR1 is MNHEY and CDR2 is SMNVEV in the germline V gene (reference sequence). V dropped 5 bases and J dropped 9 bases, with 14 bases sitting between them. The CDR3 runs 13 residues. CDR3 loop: CASSPHREGEQFF. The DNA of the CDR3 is TGTGCCAGCAGTCCCCACAGGGAAGGTGAGCAGTTCTTC.

CDR3 sequence (DNA): TGTGCCAGTAGCGAACAGGGTCACTATGGCTACACCTTC. Translating gives CASSEQGHYGYTF. V usage is TRBV19 and J usage is TRBJ1-2; tentative D call: TRBD1 (6 bases). The CDR3 runs to 13 residues. Germline V lookup: CDR1 LNHDA, CDR2 SQIVND (reference sequence). V was pared by 6 bases and J by 3 bases, with 11 bases between.

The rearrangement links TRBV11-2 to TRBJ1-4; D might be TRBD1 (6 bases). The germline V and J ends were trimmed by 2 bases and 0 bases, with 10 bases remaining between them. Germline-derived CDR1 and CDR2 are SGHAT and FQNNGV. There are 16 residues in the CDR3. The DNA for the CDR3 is TGTGCCAGCAGCTTAATCGCAGGGGCAACTAATGAAAAACTGTTTTTT. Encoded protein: CASSLIAGATNEKLFF. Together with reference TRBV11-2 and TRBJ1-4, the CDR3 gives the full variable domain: EAGVAQSPRYKIIEKRQSVAFWCNPISGHATLYWYQQILGQGPKLLIQFQNNGVVDDSQLPKDRFSAERLKGVDSTLKIQPAKLEDSAVYLCASSLIAGATNEKLFFGSGTQLSVL.

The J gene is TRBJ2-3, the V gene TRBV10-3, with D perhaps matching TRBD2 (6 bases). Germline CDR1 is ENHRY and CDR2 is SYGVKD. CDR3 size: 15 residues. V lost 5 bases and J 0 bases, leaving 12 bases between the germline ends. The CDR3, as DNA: TGTGCCATCAGTTCGAGCGGGCTAAGCACAGATACGCAGTATTTT. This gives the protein CAISSSGLSTDTQYF.

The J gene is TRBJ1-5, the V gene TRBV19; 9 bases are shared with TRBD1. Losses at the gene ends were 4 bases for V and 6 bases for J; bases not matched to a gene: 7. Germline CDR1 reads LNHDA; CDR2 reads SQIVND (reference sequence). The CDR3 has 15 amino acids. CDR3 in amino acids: CASSTDRGFGQPQHF. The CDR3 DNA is TGTGCCAGTAGTACGGACAGGGGCTTCGGTCAGCCCCAGCATTTT.

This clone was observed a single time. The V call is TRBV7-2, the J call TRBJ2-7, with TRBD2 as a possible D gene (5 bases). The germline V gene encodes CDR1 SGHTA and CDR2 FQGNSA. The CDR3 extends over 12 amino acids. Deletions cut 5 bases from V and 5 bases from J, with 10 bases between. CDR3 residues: CASSRTPNEQYF. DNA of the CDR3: TGTGCCAGCAGCCGGACTCCTAACGAGCAGTACTTC.

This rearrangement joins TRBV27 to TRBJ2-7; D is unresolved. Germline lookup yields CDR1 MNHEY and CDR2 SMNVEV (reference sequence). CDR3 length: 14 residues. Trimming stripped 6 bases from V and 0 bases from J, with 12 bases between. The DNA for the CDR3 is TGTGCCAGCAGGGTGGGCCAGTTCTCCTACGAGCAGTACTTC. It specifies CASRVGQFSYEQYF.

The CDR3 coding sequence is TGTGCCAGCAGTTTAAGCGGCTATGGCTACACCTTC. It translates to CASSLSGYGYTF. The chain recombines TRBV27 with TRBJ1-2, with D unclear. There are 12 residues in the CDR3. Trimming removed 2 bases from V and 4 bases from J, with 5 bases in between. Per germline, CDR1 MNHEY and CDR2 SMNVEV (reference sequence).